The rows below give T cell receptor beta chains drawn from one sample of a study of CD8+ T cells in alopecia areata. TCRdb's table, derived via immunoSEQ multiplex PCR, lists solely in-frame clones and lacks some. The sample shows a few hundred thousand clones, roughly 56% of them seen only once. The input for sequencing was CD4+ T cells sorted from blood, taken at week 4, from a patient treated with tofacitinib. Receptors originate from a human donor with alopecia areata. Each CDR3 is given with its conserved first and last residue. The D gene is left open where the match is weak. Not all rows give a size; the values are once, few, many and, for expanded clones, a class.

>TRBJ2-3|TRBD2|TRBV5-1|-
TGCGCCAGCAGCTTGTGGACTAGCGTCACCACAGATACGCAGTATTTT
CASSLWTSVTTDTQYF
>TRBJ1-5|-|TRBV15|-
TGTGCCACCAGCAGAGATCACGATAGCAATCAGCCCCAGCATTTT
CATSRDHDSNQPQHF
>TRBJ1-5|TRBD1|TRBV27|-
TGTGCCAGCAGTTTAGACTGGACAGGGGGCCAGCCCCAGCATTTT
CASSLDWTGGQPQHF
>TRBJ1-2|-|TRBV2|-
TGTGCCAGCAGTGGTGACTATGGCTACACCTTC
CASSGDYGYTF
>TRBJ2-5|-|TRBV19|-
TGTGCCAGTAGTACCCAACGGACAGCACTTTACCAAGAGACCCAGTACTTC
CASSTQRTALYQETQYF
>TRBJ2-7|-|TRBV27|-
TGTGCCAGCAGTCCCGATCCTCGCTACGAGCAGTACTTC
CASSPDPRYEQYF
>TRBJ2-3|TRBD2|TRBV29-1|-
TGCAGCGTCGATCCCCGTCTAGCGGGGGGAAACACAGATACGCAGTATTTT
CSVDPRLAGGNTDTQYF
>TRBJ2-7|-|TRBV4-3|-
TGCGCCAGCAGCCAATGGCGGGACAACTACGAGCAGTACTTC
CASSQWRDNYEQYF
>TRBJ2-1|-|TRBV10-3|few
TGTGCCATCAGTGACAGATACAATGAGCAGTTCTTC
CAISDRYNEQFF
>TRBJ2-7|TRBD1|TRBV15|-
TGTGCCACCAGCAGAGATAGACAGGGAGACGAGCAGTACTTC
CATSRDRQGDEQYF
>TRBJ2-5|-|TRBV9|-
TGTGCCAGCAGCTCCTACCAGGGGCCCCAAGAGACCCAGTACTTC
CASSSYQGPQETQYF
>TRBJ1-1|-|TRBV14|-
TGTGCCAGCAGCCCCATGACCTCGAGCACTGAAGCTTTCTTT
CASSPMTSSTEAFF
>TRBJ2-3|TRBD2|TRBV6-6|few
TGTGCCAGCAGTAACCTAGCGGGGGCCACAGATACGCAGTATTTT
CASSNLAGATDTQYF
>TRBJ2-1|-|TRBV7-9|-
TGTGCCAGCAGCTTAGTTTTGGGCAGTGAGTTTAATGAGCAGTTCTTC
CASSLVLGSEFNEQFF
>TRBJ2-2|-|TRBV15|-
TGTGCCACCAGCAGAGATCCGGGAGTTGCCACCGGGGAGCTGTTTTTT
CATSRDPGVATGELFF
>TRBJ1-4|-|TRBV6-1|-
TGTGCCAGCAGTGAAGTAGGGGGATCCAATGAAAAACTGTTTTTT
CASSEVGGSNEKLFF
>TRBJ2-1|-|TRBV5-1|-
TGCGCCAGCAGCTTGGGAGGGGTTAATGAGCAGTTCTTC
CASSLGGVNEQFF
>TRBJ1-2|-|TRBV2|-
TGTGCCAGCGGGGTAGTGGCGTCCTACACCTTC
CASGVVASYTF
>TRBJ2-1|TRBD1|TRBV4-3|few
TGCGCCAGCAGCCTTGGGGACAGGGACAGTGTATATGAGCAGTTCTTC
CASSLGDRDSVYEQFF
>TRBJ1-4|-|TRBV27|-
TGTGCCAGCAGCCCACGGGCCGAAGGAAAACTGTTTTTT
CASSPRAEGKLFF
>TRBJ2-1|TRBD2|TRBV15|few
TGTGCCACCAGGAGGCTAGCGGGGGAGGATGAGCAGTTCTTC
CATRRLAGEDEQFF
>TRBJ1-2|TRBD1|TRBV14|few
TGTGCCAGCAGCCAAGATGGGAGGGGGCCTGGCTACACCTTC
CASSQDGRGPGYTF
>TRBJ2-1|TRBD2|TRBV7-8|-
TGTGCCAGCAGCCCAATAGCGGGGGGTATTACGGAGCAGTTCTTC
CASSPIAGGITEQFF
>TRBJ1-5|-|TRBV7-2|-
TGTGCCAGCAGCCCGTACGGGGCGAATCAGCCCCAGCATTTT
CASSPYGANQPQHF
>TRBJ2-5|TRBD2|TRBV11-1|-
TGTGCCAGCAGCGGCGTAGCGGGGATCCAAGAGACCCAGTACTTC
CASSGVAGIQETQYF
>TRBJ1-1|TRBD1|TRBV5-4|-
TGTGCCAGCAGGCGGGACAGGGGGTTCAACACTGAAGCTTTCTTT
CASRRDRGFNTEAFF
>TRBJ1-6|-|TRBV29-1|-
TGCAGCGTTCTCGAGTCTTATAATTCACCCCTCCACTTT
CSVLESYNSPLHF
>TRBJ2-5|-|TRBV20-1|-
TGCAGTGCTGGGACTGTGGAGACCCAGTACTTC
CSAGTVETQYF